These T cell receptor beta chains were read from a single sample in a study of T cell changes during pregnancy in multiple sclerosis. The protocol was immunoSEQ multiplex PCR, while the TCRdb copy is restricted to in-frame clones and leaves out a portion. The sample includes some 74,000 clones, over 85% of them seen just once. Source: peripheral blood, taken after pregnancy. The receptors derive from a female donor in good health, enrolled as a control in a pregnancy study. Each CDR3 is given with its conserved first and last residue. D genes are given only for firm matches. Expanded clones are given a class, and other clones once, few, many or no size at all.

cdr3_length	d_call	j_call	clone_size	v_call	cdr3_aa	cdr3_nt
17	TRBD1	TRBJ2-1	NA	TRBV6-1	CASSEPTGVSSYNEQFF	TGTGCCAGCAGTGAGCCGACAGGGGTAAGCTCCTACAATGAGCAGTTCTTC
15	TRBD1	TRBJ1-2	NA	TRBV18	CASSPKGSTGPGYTF	TGTGCCAGCTCACCAAAAGGGTCGACAGGGCCTGGCTACACCTTC
15	TRBD1	TRBJ2-2	NA	TRBV5-1	CASSAGQGTTGELFF	TGCGCCAGCAGCGCCGGACAGGGTACTACCGGGGAGCTGTTTTTT
14	NA	TRBJ1-2	NA	TRBV4-1	CASSRALSDYGYTF	TGCGCCAGCAGCCGGGCTCTGTCGGACTATGGCTACACCTTC
17	TRBD1	TRBJ2-6	NA	TRBV4-1	CASSHPGQRSGANVLTF	TGCGCCAGCAGCCACCCGGGACAGCGCTCTGGGGCCAACGTCCTGACTTTC
16	TRBD1	TRBJ1-2	NA	TRBV28	CASSLRGTAGTYGYTF	TGTGCCAGCAGTCTCCGGGGGACAGCCGGAACCTATGGCTACACCTTC
16	TRBD2	TRBJ2-1	NA	TRBV5-1	CASSFLLGGMANEQFF	TGCGCCAGCAGCTTCCTACTGGGGGGGATGGCCAATGAGCAGTTCTTC
18	TRBD1	TRBJ1-6	NA	TRBV10-1	CASRGGTGVGSWDSPLHF	TGCGCCAGCAGGGGAGGGACAGGGGTCGGTTCGTGGGATTCACCCCTCCACTTT
13	TRBD1	TRBJ1-5	NA	TRBV19	CASSMGQHQPQHF	TGTGCCAGTAGTATGGGACAGCATCAGCCCCAGCATTTT
16	TRBD1	TRBJ1-5	few	TRBV28	CASSPRTGTVDQPQHF	TGTGCCAGCAGTCCAAGGACAGGGACGGTCGATCAGCCCCAGCATTTT
15	NA	TRBJ2-7	NA	TRBV2	CATETAWPESYEQYF	TGTGCCACCGAGACTGCCTGGCCCGAAAGTTACGAGCAGTACTTC
15	TRBD1	TRBJ1-1	once	TRBV6-1	CASTGGNTMNTEAFF	TGTGCCAGCACAGGGGGCAATACGATGAACACTGAAGCTTTCTTT
13	NA	TRBJ1-1	few	TRBV19	CASHEDINTEAFF	TGTGCCAGCCATGAGGACATTAACACTGAAGCTTTCTTT
15	NA	TRBJ2-2	NA	TRBV4-2	CASSQDESHTGELFF	TGTGCCAGCAGCCAAGATGAGTCCCACACCGGGGAGCTGTTTTTT
12	NA	TRBJ2-7	NA	TRBV28	CASSERSYEQYF	TGTGCCAGCAGCGAGCGGAGCTACGAGCAGTACTTC
13	NA	TRBJ2-2	NA	TRBV6-5	CASKGSLEGELFF	TGTGCCAGCAAGGGGTCCCTGGAAGGGGAGCTGTTTTTT
14	NA	TRBJ1-3	NA	TRBV10-1	CASSESRAGNTIYF	TGCGCCAGCAGTGAGTCCAGGGCTGGAAACACCATATATTTT
14	TRBD1	TRBJ1-4	NA	TRBV7-9	CASSLDRGNEKLFF	TGTGCCAGCAGCTTAGACAGGGGAAATGAAAAACTGTTTTTT
16	NA	TRBJ2-5	NA	TRBV18	CASSLAVGASSETQYF	TGTGCCAGCTCACTGGCTGTGGGCGCGAGTTCGGAGACCCAGTACTTC
13	NA	TRBJ2-5	NA	TRBV5-4	CASSLGLAETQYF	TGTGCCAGCAGCTTGGGGCTAGCAGAGACCCAGTACTTC
14	NA	TRBJ1-2	NA	TRBV30	CAWSVSGNPYGYTF	TGTGCCTGGAGTGTAAGCGGGAACCCCTATGGCTACACCTTC
14	TRBD2	TRBJ2-3	NA	TRBV28	CASSLGAGVDTQYF	TGTGCCAGCAGTTTAGGAGCGGGGGTAGATACGCAGTATTTT
13	NA	TRBJ1-1	NA	TRBV28	CASSSGSNTEAFF	TGTGCCAGCAGCTCCGGGAGTAACACTGAAGCTTTCTTT
14	TRBD2	TRBJ2-1	few	TRBV6-5	CASISGLGRAEQFF	TGTGCCAGCATTTCAGGACTAGGGAGGGCCGAGCAGTTCTTC
14	TRBD2	TRBJ2-1	NA	TRBV6-4	CASALAGGNDEQFF	TGTGCCAGTGCATTAGCGGGGGGCAACGATGAGCAGTTCTTC
15	TRBD1	TRBJ1-2	NA	TRBV13	CASSQRGTGEGGYTF	TGTGCCAGCAGCCAAAGGGGGACAGGGGAGGGTGGCTACACCTTC
14	NA	TRBJ2-3	NA	TRBV28	CASSLLTGKDTQYF	TGTGCCAGCAGTTTACTTACAGGGAAGGATACGCAGTATTTT
16	NA	TRBJ2-6	NA	TRBV5-1	CASSGGTAAGANVLTF	TGCGCCAGCAGCGGAGGGACCGCTGCTGGGGCCAACGTCCTGACTTTC
11	NA	TRBJ2-7	NA	TRBV6-5	CASSPLSEQYF	TGTGCCAGCAGTCCCCTTTCGGAGCAGTACTTC
19	TRBD1	TRBJ1-4	NA	TRBV11-2	CASSLLGQGASRTNEKLFF	TGTGCCAGCAGCTTACTGGGACAGGGGGCGTCAAGAACTAATGAAAAACTGTTTTTT
16	NA	TRBJ1-6	NA	TRBV5-1	CASSLAGTTMGSPLHF	TGCGCCAGCAGCTTGGCAGGAACAACCATGGGTTCACCCCTCCACTTT
16	TRBD1	TRBJ1-2	NA	TRBV28	CASSLKDPGGANGYTF	TGTGCCAGCAGTTTAAAAGATCCAGGGGGCGCTAATGGCTACACCTTC
17	TRBD1	TRBJ2-5	NA	TRBV27	CASSVTPLDRFQETQYF	TGTGCCAGCAGTGTAACCCCCCTGGACAGGTTCCAAGAGACCCAGTACTTC
14	NA	TRBJ2-7	once	TRBV6-1	CASSEAGSGNEQYF	TGTGCCAGCAGTGAAGCTGGGTCAGGGAACGAGCAGTACTTC
12	NA	TRBJ1-1	NA	TRBV19	CASSIRTDEAFF	TGTGCCAGTAGTATTCGGACAGATGAAGCTTTCTTT
15	NA	TRBJ1-5	NA	TRBV6-1	CASSDSGNSNQPQHF	TGTGCCAGCAGTGATTCGGGTAATAGCAATCAGCCCCAGCATTTT
18	TRBD2	TRBJ2-3	once	TRBV27	CASNPLQTSGGFTDTQYF	TGTGCCAGCAATCCCCTCCAGACTAGCGGGGGGTTCACAGATACGCAGTATTTT
15	NA	TRBJ2-5	NA	TRBV28	CASSPLTGNSETQYF	TGTGCCAGCAGTCCCCTCACAGGGAATTCGGAGACCCAGTACTTC
15	NA	TRBJ2-7	NA	TRBV4-1	CASSQGRGTTYEQYF	TGCGCCAGCAGCCAAGGCAGGGGAACTACCTACGAGCAGTACTTC
13	NA	TRBJ1-2	NA	TRBV6-6	CASSPGTYYGYTF	TGTGCCAGCAGTCCCGGGACATACTATGGCTACACCTTC
11	NA	TRBJ1-1	NA	TRBV10-3	CAISEPGEAFF	TGTGCCATCAGTGAGCCGGGTGAAGCTTTCTTT
13	NA	TRBJ2-5	few	TRBV5-6	CASSFGGKETQYF	TGTGCCAGCAGCTTTGGCGGTAAAGAGACCCAGTACTTC
16	TRBD1	TRBJ1-3	NA	TRBV19	CASNSGTGSSGNTIYF	TGTGCCAGCAATTCCGGGACAGGGAGCTCTGGAAACACCATATATTTT
15	NA	TRBJ2-1	NA	TRBV7-2	CASSYSSSSYNEQFF	TGTGCCAGCAGCTATTCCAGTTCGTCCTACAATGAGCAGTTCTTC
14	TRBD1	TRBJ2-1	NA	TRBV5-1	CASSLYRGNNEQFF	TGCGCCAGCAGCCTATACAGGGGCAACAATGAGCAGTTCTTC
15	NA	TRBJ2-3	NA	TRBV6-1	CASSEFSASTDTQYF	TGTGCCAGCAGTGAATTTAGTGCTAGCACAGATACGCAGTATTTT
17	TRBD1	TRBJ2-2	NA	TRBV15	CATSRDRRQGPAGELFF	TGTGCCACCAGCAGAGATCGGCGACAGGGGCCCGCCGGGGAGCTGTTTTTT
14	TRBD1	TRBJ2-7	NA	TRBV19	CASRGTGGFYEQYF	TGTGCCAGTAGGGGGACAGGGGGCTTCTACGAGCAGTACTTC
13	NA	TRBJ2-1	NA	TRBV28	CASMELGRPEQFF	TGTGCCAGCATGGAATTAGGGAGGCCTGAGCAGTTCTTC
11	NA	TRBJ2-7	NA	TRBV29-1	CSVTGAYEQYF	TGCAGCGTGACAGGTGCCTACGAGCAGTACTTC
19	TRBD2	TRBJ2-1	NA	TRBV15	CATSRVPRLAGLAHNEQFF	TGTGCCACCAGCAGAGTACCCCGACTAGCGGGATTAGCCCACAATGAGCAGTTCTTC
13	NA	TRBJ2-7	once	TRBV29-1	CSAGGTTTYEQYF	TGCAGCGCAGGAGGGACCACAACCTACGAGCAGTACTTC
16	TRBD1	TRBJ2-1	NA	TRBV28	CASSLYRTGTYNEQFF	TGTGCCAGCAGTTTATATAGGACAGGGACCTACAATGAGCAGTTCTTC
17	TRBD1	TRBJ2-5	NA	TRBV2	CASSESQRTGLGSVQYF	TGTGCCAGCAGTGAATCACAAAGGACAGGGCTCGGGTCCGTGCAGTACTTC
13	NA	TRBJ2-5	NA	TRBV7-7	CASSLGERETQYF	TGTGCTAGCAGCTTGGGAGAAAGGGAGACCCAGTACTTC
13	NA	TRBJ1-6	NA	TRBV18	CASSQGVNSPLHF	TGTGCCAGCTCACAGGGAGTTAATTCACCCCTCCACTTT
14	TRBD2	TRBJ2-5	NA	TRBV6-9	CASSSWTSLETQYF	TGTGCCAGCAGTTCCTGGACTAGCTTAGAGACCCAGTACTTC
14	NA	TRBJ1-5	NA	TRBV28	CASIQRGNNQPQHF	TGTGCCAGCATCCAGCGAGGGAACAATCAGCCCCAGCATTTT
18	TRBD2	TRBJ2-1	NA	TRBV7-2	CASSSKGTSGSSYNEQFF	TGTGCCAGCAGCTCCAAGGGGACTAGCGGGAGTTCCTACAATGAGCAGTTCTTC